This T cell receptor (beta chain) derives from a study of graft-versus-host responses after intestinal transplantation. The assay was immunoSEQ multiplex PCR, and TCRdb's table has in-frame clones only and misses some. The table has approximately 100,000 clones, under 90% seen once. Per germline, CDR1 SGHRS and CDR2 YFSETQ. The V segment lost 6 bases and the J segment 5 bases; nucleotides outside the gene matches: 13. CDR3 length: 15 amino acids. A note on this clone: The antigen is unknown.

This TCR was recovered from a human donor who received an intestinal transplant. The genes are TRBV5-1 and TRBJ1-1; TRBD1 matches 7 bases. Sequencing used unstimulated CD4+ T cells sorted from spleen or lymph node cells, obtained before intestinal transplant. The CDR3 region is CASTPTPAGGTEAFF. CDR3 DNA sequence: TGCGCCAGCACACCCACCCCGGCAGGGGGAACTGAAGCTTTCTTT.